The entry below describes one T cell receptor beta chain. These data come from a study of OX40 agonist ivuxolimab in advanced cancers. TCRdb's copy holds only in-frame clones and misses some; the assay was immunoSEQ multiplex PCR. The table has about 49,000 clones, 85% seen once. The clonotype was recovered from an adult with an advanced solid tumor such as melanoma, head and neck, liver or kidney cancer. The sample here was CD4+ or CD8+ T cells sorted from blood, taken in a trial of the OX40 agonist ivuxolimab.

In DNA form, the CDR3 reads TGTGCCAGCAGTATTGCCGGGACCGGGGAGCTGTTTTTT. It is translated as CASSIAGTGELFF. The genes are TRBV27 and TRBJ2-2; D unresolved. CDR1 MNHEY and CDR2 SMNVEV come from the germline V gene (reference sequence). V was shortened by 5 bases and J by 5 bases, with 9 bases between the two germline ends. The CDR3 sequence is 13 residues long.